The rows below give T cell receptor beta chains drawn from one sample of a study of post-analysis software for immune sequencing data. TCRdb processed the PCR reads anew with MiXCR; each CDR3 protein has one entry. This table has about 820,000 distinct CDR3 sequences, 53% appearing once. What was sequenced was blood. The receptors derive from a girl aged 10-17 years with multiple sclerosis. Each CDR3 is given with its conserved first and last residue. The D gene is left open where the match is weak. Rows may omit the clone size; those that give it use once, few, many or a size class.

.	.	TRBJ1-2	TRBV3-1	CASSQDNRVGYGYTF	TGTGCCAGCAGCCAAGATAACAGGGTAGGATATGGCTACACCTTC
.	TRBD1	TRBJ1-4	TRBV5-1	CASSLGTGQAHNEKLFF	TGCGCCAGCAGCCTCGGGACGGGACAGGCCCATAATGAAAAACTGTTTTTT
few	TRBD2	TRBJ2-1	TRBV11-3	CASSIRTSGAPGAEQFF	TGTGCCAGCAGCATTAGGACTAGCGGGGCCCCCGGCGCTGAGCAGTTCTTC
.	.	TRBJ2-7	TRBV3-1	CASSPTGRTYEQYF	TGTGCCAGCAGCCCCACCGGCCGAACCTACGAGCAGTACTTC
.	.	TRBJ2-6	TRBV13	CASSPYRQGANVLTF	TGTGCCAGCAGCCCATACAGACAGGGGGCCAACGTCCTGACTTTC
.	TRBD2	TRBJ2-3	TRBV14	CASSTLLAGGDTQYF	TGTGCCAGCAGCACCCTATTAGCGGGTGGCGATACGCAGTATTTT
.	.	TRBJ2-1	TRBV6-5	CASSPSGGGNNEQFF	TGTGCCAGCAGTCCCTCGGGCGGGGGCAACAATGAGCAGTTCTTC
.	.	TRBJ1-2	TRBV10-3	CAISESRTDGYTF	TGTGCCATCAGTGAGTCCCGGACAGATGGCTACACCTTC
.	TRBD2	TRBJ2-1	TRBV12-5	CASGYKASGRARNEQFF	TGTGCTAGTGGTTATAAGGCTAGCGGGAGGGCCCGCAATGAGCAGTTCTTC
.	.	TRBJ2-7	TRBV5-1	CASSLEERSYEQYF	TGCGCCAGCAGCCTTGAAGAACGGTCCTACGAGCAGTACTTC
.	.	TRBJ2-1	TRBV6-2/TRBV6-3	CASSYPQVLYYEQFF	TGTGCCAGCAGTTACCCACAAGTACTCTACTATGAGCAGTTCTTC
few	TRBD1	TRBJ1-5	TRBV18	CASSPDRVLQPQHF	TGTGCCAGCTCACCGGACAGGGTCCTTCAGCCCCAGCATTTT
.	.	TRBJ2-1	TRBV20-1	CSARSNEQFF	TGCAGTGCTAGAAGTAATGAGCAGTTCTTC
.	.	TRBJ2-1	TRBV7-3	CASSSRLSSYNEQFF	TGTGCCAGCAGCTCCCGACTAAGCTCCTACAATGAGCAGTTCTTC
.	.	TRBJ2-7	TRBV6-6	CASSYGAGKLDEQYF	TGTGCCAGCAGTTACGGAGCAGGGAAACTCGACGAGCAGTACTTC
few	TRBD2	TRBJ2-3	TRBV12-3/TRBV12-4	CASRRTSGSDTQYF	TGTGCCAGCAGAAGGACTAGCGGGTCAGATACGCAGTATTTT